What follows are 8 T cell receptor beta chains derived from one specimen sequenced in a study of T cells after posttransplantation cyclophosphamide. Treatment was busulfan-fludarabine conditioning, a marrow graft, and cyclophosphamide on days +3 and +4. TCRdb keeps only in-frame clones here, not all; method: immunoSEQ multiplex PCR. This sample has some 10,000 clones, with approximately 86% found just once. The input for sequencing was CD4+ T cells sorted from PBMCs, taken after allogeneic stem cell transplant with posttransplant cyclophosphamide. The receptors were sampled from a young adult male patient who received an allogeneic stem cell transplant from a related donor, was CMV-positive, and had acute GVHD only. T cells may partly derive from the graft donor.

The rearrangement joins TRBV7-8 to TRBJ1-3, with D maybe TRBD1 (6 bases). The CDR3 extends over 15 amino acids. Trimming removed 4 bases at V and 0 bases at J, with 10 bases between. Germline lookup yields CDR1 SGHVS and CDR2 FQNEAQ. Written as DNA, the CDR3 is TGTGCCAGCAGCTCGACAGGATACTCTGGAAACACCATATATTTT. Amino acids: CASSSTGYSGNTIYF.

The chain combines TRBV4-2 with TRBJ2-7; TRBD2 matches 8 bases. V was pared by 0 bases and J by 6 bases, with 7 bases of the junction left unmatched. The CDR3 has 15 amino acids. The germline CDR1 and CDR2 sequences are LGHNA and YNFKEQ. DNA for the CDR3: TGTGCCAGCAGCCAAGATAGGGGACTAGGTGTCGAGCAGTACTTC. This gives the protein CASSQDRGLGVEQYF.

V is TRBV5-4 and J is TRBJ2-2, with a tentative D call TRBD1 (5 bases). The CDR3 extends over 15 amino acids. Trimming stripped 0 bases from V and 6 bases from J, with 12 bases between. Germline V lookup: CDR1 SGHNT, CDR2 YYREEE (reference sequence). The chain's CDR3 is CASSLGQRRAGELFF. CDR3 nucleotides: TGTGCCAGCAGCTTGGGACAGCGCAGGGCCGGGGAGCTGTTTTTT.

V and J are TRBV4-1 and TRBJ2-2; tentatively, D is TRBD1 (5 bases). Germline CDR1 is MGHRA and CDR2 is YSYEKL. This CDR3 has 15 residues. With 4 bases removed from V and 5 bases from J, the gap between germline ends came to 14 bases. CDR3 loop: CASSPVGRWTGELFF. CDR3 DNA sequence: TGCGCCAGCAGCCCCGTGGGGCGGTGGACCGGGGAGCTGTTTTTT.

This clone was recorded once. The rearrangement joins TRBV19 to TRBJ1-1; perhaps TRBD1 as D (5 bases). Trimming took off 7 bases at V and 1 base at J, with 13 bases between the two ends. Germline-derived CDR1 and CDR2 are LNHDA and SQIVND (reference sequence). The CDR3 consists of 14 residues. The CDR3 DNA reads TGTGCCAGTAATAAACAGGCCTCGAACACTGAAGCTTTCTTT. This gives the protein CASNKQASNTEAFF.

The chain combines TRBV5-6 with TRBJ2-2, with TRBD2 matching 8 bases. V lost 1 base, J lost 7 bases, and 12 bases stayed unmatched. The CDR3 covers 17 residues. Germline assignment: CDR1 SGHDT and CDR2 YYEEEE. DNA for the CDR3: TGTGCCAGCAGCTTGCCCCCCGGGGGGGGGCGTAGCGGGGAGCTGTTTTTT. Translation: CASSLPPGGGRSGELFF.

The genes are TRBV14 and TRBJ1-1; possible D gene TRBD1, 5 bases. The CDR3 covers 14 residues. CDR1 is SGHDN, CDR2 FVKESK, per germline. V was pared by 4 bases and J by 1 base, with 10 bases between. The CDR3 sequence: CASSPYTGNTEAFF. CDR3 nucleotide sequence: TGTGCCAGCAGCCCTTACACAGGGAACACTGAAGCTTTCTTT.

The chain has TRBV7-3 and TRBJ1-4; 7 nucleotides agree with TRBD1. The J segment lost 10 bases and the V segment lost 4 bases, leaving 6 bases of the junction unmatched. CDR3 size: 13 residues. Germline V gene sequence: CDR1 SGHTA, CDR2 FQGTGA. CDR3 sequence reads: CASSSDRQGKLFF. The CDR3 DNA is TGTGCCAGCAGCTCCGATCGACAGGGAAAACTGTTTTTT.